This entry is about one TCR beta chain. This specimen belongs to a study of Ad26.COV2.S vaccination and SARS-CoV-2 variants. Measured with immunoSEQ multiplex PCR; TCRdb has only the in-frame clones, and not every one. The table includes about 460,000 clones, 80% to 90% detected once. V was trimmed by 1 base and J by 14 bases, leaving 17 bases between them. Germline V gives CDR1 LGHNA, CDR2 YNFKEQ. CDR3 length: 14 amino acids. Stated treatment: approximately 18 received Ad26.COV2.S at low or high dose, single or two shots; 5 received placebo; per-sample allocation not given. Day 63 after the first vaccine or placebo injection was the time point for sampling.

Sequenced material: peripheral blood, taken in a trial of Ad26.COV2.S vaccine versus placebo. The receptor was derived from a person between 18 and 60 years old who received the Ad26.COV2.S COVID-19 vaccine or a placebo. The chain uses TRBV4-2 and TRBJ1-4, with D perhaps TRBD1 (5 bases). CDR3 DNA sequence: TGTGCCAGCAGCCAAGTTATAGGTGCGGGGACGCTGTTTTTT. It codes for CASSQVIGAGTLFF.